The 14 T cell receptor beta chains presented below share a single source sample, sequenced in a study of cytomegalovirus exposure and HLA in healthy donors (dated by TCRdb to about 2017). To prepare the library, the immunoSEQ multiplex PCR assay was applied. For the multiplex PCR, a mixture combining 60 forward primers for TCR Vbeta segments and 13 reverse primers for TCR Jbeta segments was used. TCRdb retrieved this table from immuneACCESS and kept in-frame rearrangements only. Not all clones are present; in checked studies, unresolved V genes account for under half, and no reason is known for the remainder. The table of this sample itemizes roughly 200,000 clones. The ten largest clones represent roughly 1.1% of the sample. Material: PBMCs. These receptors were collected from a girl aged 2-10 years in good health and CMV-seropositive.

V gene TRBV10-3 combines with J gene TRBJ2-2; 9 bases fit TRBD2. From germline, CDR1 is ENHRY and CDR2 SYGVKD. The CDR3 runs 19 residues. V was clipped by 1 base and J by 0 bases; unmatched bases: 9. CDR3 in DNA: TGTGCCATCAGTGAGTTTAGCGGGAGAACCGGCCCGAACACCGGGGAGCTGTTTTTT. Translating it yields CAISEFSGRTGPNTGELFF.

The chain is built from TRBV7-2 and TRBJ2-1, with D unclear. CDR1 and CDR2 (germline): SGHTA, FQGNSA. The CDR3 is made up of 13 amino acids. V was shortened by 0 bases and J by 7 bases, with 7 bases between the two germline ends. The CDR3 DNA is TGTGCCAGCAGCTTAGCGTGGCAGAATGAGCAGTTCTTC. This gives the protein CASSLAWQNEQFF.

CDR3 sequence reads: CASSLAGADTQYF. The CDR3 region has the DNA TGTGCCAGCAGCTTGGCCGGGGCAGATACGCAGTATTTT. This chain connects TRBV5-4 to TRBJ2-3, with D tentatively TRBD2 (5 bases). This CDR3 has 13 amino acids. From germline, CDR1 is SGHNT and CDR2 YYREEE (reference sequence). V lost 0 bases and J lost 4, with 6 bases in between. Looking up the rest from reference TRBV5-4 and TRBJ2-3 gives the full variable domain: ETGVTQSPTHLIKTRGQQVTLRCSSQSGHNTVSWYQQALGQGPQFIFQYYREEENGRGNFPPRFSGLQFPNYSSELNVNALELDDSALYLCASSLAGADTQYFGPGTRLTVL.

This rearrangement joins TRBV9 to TRBJ2-2; 7 bases fit TRBD2. After removal of 3 bases from V and 4 bases from J, the junction contained 9 bases not matched to a gene. Germline V lookup: CDR1 SGDLS, CDR2 YYNGEE. This CDR3 has 16 residues. CDR3 in DNA: TGTGCCAGCAGCGCCGGGGAGGGCAGAACCACCGGGGAGCTGTTTTTT. It specifies CASSAGEGRTTGELFF.

The chain employs TRBV7-2 and TRBJ2-3; 11 positions match TRBD2. The CDR3 consists of 16 residues. Looked up from germline, CDR1 is SGHTA and CDR2 is FQGNSA. J lost 2 bases, V lost 4 bases, and 5 bases had no gene match. DNA for the CDR3: TGTGCCAGCAGCTCACGACTAGCGGGACCCACAGATACGCAGTATTTT. This gives the protein CASSSRLAGPTDTQYF.

This chain joins TRBV28 and TRBJ1-2; 9 nucleotides match TRBD1. The CDR3 is 16 amino acids. V lost 10 bases to trimming and J lost 1 base; unmatched junction nucleotides: 13. The germline V gene encodes CDR1 MDHEN and CDR2 SYDVKM. The CDR3 spells CAIYRQGGGLNYGYTF. CDR3 nucleotide sequence: TGTGCCATATACCGACAGGGGGGTGGTCTTAACTATGGCTACACCTTC.

The chain recombines TRBV5-4 with TRBJ2-5; possible D gene TRBD1, 6 bases. Between the trimmed V and J ends, which lost 4 bases and 6 bases, there was a span of 13 bases. CDR3 length: 13 residues. Looked up from germline, CDR1 is SGHNT and CDR2 is YYREEE (reference sequence). Written as DNA, the CDR3 is TGTGCCAGCAGCCCGGTGGGGGCGAAGACCCAGTACTTC. It yields the protein CASSPVGAKTQYF.

The chain has TRBV9 and TRBJ2-1; D unresolved. The V gene lost 0 bases and the J gene lost 0 bases, with 10 bases spanning the gap. This CDR3 comprises 16 residues. Germline values: CDR1 SGDLS, CDR2 YYNGEE. The CDR3: CASSVVVWSSYNEQFF. The CDR3 DNA is TGTGCCAGCAGCGTAGTGGTGTGGAGCTCCTACAATGAGCAGTTCTTC.

The rearrangement links TRBV7-9 to TRBJ2-1; 12 nucleotides align to TRBD2. The CDR3 spans 16 residues. With V trimmed by 5 bases and J by 2 bases, 4 bases remained unmatched. Looked up from germline, CDR1 is SEHNR and CDR2 is FQNEAQ (reference sequence). This chain's CDR3 is CASSPRLAGAYNEQFF. The CDR3 coding sequence is TGTGCCAGCAGCCCCCGACTAGCGGGAGCCTACAATGAGCAGTTCTTC.

The V call is TRBV5-5, the J call TRBJ1-1; unclear D gene. The V end lost 6 bases, the J end lost 6 bases, and 9 bases lay between the germline ends. The CDR3 has 11 residues. The germline CDR1 and CDR2 sequences are SGHKS and YYEKEE (reference sequence). For the CDR3, the DNA is TGTGCCAGCACACTAGGAGCTGAAGCTTTCTTT. It encodes CASTLGAEAFF.

This chain uses TRBV19 with TRBJ1-1, with unresolved D. Looked up from germline, CDR1 is LNHDA and CDR2 is SQIVND (reference sequence). Trimming took 6 bases from V and 8 from J, leaving 16 bases between them. This CDR3 region has 13 residues. CDR3: CASSSRLDFEAFF. Written as DNA, the CDR3 is TGTGCCAGTAGCTCCAGGTTGGATTTCGAAGCTTTCTTT.

V is TRBV19 and J is TRBJ2-1; 8 bases agree with TRBD2. The germline gives CDR1 LNHDA, CDR2 SQIVND (reference sequence). J was trimmed by 0 bases and V by 4 bases; bases with no gene match: 14. The CDR3 covers 19 residues. CDR3 region: CASSTMRTSTLSSYNEQFF. CDR3 bases: TGTGCCAGTAGTACTATGCGGACTAGCACCTTGAGCTCCTACAATGAGCAGTTCTTC. The whole variable domain, remainder taken from reference TRBV19 and TRBJ2-1, is DGGITQSPKYLFRKEGQNVTLSCEQNLNHDAMYWYRQDPGQGLRLIYYSQIVNDFQKGDIAEGYSVSREKKESFPLTVTSAQKNPTAFYLCASSTMRTSTLSSYNEQFFGPGTRLTVL.

V and J are TRBV25-1 and TRBJ2-2, with TRBD1 matching 8 bases. V was pared by 2 bases and J by 2 bases, with 1 base of the junction left unmatched. The germline gives CDR1 MGHDK, CDR2 SYGVNS. The length of the CDR3 is 15 residues. The CDR3 loop reads CASSEDRGNTGELFF. CDR3 sequence (DNA): TGTGCCAGCAGTGAAGACAGGGGAAACACCGGGGAGCTGTTTTTT.

The chain employs TRBV2 and TRBJ2-2; a weak D match, TRBD1 (6 bases). The CDR3 is 18 amino acids. V dropped 3 bases and J dropped 5 bases, with 22 bases sitting between them. CDR1 and CDR2 from the germline V gene are SNHLY and FYNNEI. The CDR3 loop is CASSERGRQVGETGELFF. The CDR3 DNA reads as TGTGCCAGCAGTGAGAGGGGGAGACAGGTCGGAGAGACCGGGGAGCTGTTTTTT. The full variable domain, in which reference TRBV2 and TRBJ2-2 provide the parts outside the CDR3, is EPEVTQTPSHQVTQMGQEVILRCVPISNHLYFYWYRQILGQKVEFLVSFYNNEISEKSEIFDDQFSVERPDGSNFTLKIRSTKLEDSAMYFCASSERGRQVGETGELFFGEGSRLTVL.